This T cell receptor beta chain was identified during a study of control samples from healthy donors and cancer patients. The V gene's germline CDR1 is WSHSY and CDR2 SAAADI. Trimming pared 3 bases from V and 3 bases from J, leaving 12 bases between. This CDR3 has 15 residues. The repertoire was sequenced with immunoSEQ multiplex PCR; TCRdb's copy has only in-frame clones and lacks some. The repertoire holds about 88,000 clones, with more than 80% as singletons. The chain is built from TRBV10-2 and TRBJ2-1; TRBD2 might be the D (5 bases). Sequenced input: blood. This receptor was taken from a man aged 18 to 30 in good health. The CDR3 nucleotides are TGCGCCAGCAGTGACCAGCCTCGGGACTACAATGAGCAGTTCTTC. Translated, it gives CASSDQPRDYNEQFF.